This TCR beta chain is drawn from a study of shared clonotypes between healthy human individuals. Study-wide findings and caveats: Genetic and exposure-history diversity was limited by the small donor number.

Caucasian adults residing in Nashville, Tennessee made up all the donors. Assay execution proceeded at the deep level. TCRdb's copy holds only in-frame clones and misses some; the assay was immunoSEQ multiplex PCR. The repertoire consists of approximately 2.5 million clones, with approximately 90% occurring once and the leading ten covering roughly 0.14%. Note on this clone: The antigen is unknown.

This receptor was identified in a man aged 18 to 35 in good health. Sequencing was carried out using naive CD4+ T cells sorted from blood. The subset here: CD45RA+ positively selected.

The CDR3 protein is CASSNPQGAPGGYTF. CDR3 sequence (DNA): TGTGCCAGTAGTAACCCACAGGGGGCTCCAGGTGGCTACACCTTC. J is TRBJ1-2 and V is TRBV19; TRBD1 agrees at 9 bases. This CDR3 has 15 amino acids. Per the germline V gene, CDR1 is LNHDA and CDR2 is SQIVND (reference sequence). After removal of 4 bases from V and 7 bases from J, the junction contained 10 bases not matched to a gene.